This T cell receptor (beta chain) was sequenced for a study of identical twins. This CDR3 has 13 residues. Trimming took 3 bases from V and 3 from J, leaving 9 bases between them. Germline CDR1 and CDR2: SQVTM and ANQGSEA. This clonotype was recorded many times. Its antigen is unidentified. Study-wide points: Analyses of zero insertions could, in part, be confounded by invariant MAIT and iNKT cells. Researchers reported weaker excess twin sharing in beta out-of-frame sequences. Modelling approaches yielded underestimates of out-of-frame TCR alpha sharing between monozygotic twins.

TCRdb reprocessed the 5' RACE reads via MiXCR and lists one record per CDR3 protein. The table has around 1.7 million distinct CDR3 sequences, more than 30% seen once; the top ten hold 0.25% to 0.3%. The sample was cord blood. This receptor was obtained from a newborn girl in good health. The chain couples TRBV29-1 to TRBJ2-1; D may be TRBD1 (5 bases). This CDR3 is CSVDLDSYNEQFF. In DNA, the CDR3 is TGCAGCGTTGACCTAGACAGCTACAATGAGCAGTTCTTC.